This T cell receptor beta chain was documented in a study of blood T cell repertoires in COVID-19. For the study at large: Acute-phase and convalescent COVID-19 samples originated in the United States, Italy and Spain.

Assay: immunoSEQ multiplex PCR; the TCRdb copy retains only in-frame clones and omits some. The sample contains about 520,000 clones, roughly 88% of which appear only once. Germline assignment: CDR1 SGHTA and CDR2 FQGNSA. The CDR3 is made up of 16 amino acids. Unmatched junction bases numbered 10, after V lost 0 bases and J lost 10 bases. This sequence joins TRBV7-2 and TRBJ2-1; 9 bases map to TRBD2. Specimen: peripheral blood. This TCR came from a human donor in a cohort sampled during active COVID-19. The CDR3 bases are TGTGCCAGCAGCTTAGCCAGAAGCGGGAGGCAAAGGGAGCAGTTCTTC. Protein: CASSLARSGRQREQFF.